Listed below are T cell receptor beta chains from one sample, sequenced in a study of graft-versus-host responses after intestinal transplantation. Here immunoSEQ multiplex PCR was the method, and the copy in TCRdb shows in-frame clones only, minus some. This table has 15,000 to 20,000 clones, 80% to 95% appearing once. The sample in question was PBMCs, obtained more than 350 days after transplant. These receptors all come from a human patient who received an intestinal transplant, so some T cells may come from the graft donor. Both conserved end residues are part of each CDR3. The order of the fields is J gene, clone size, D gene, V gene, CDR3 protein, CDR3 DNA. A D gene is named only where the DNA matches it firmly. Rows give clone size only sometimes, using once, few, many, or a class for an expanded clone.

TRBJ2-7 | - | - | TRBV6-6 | CASGPGGSYEQYF | TGTGCCAGCGGTCCCGGGGGATCCTACGAGCAGTACTTC
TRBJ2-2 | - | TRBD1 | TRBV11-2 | CASSLGQDRGYSGELFF | TGTGCCAGCAGCTTAGGCCAAGACAGGGGTTATTCAGGGGAGCTGTTTTTT
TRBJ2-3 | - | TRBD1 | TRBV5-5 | CASTPTGASTDTQYF | TGTGCCAGCACTCCGACAGGGGCTAGCACAGATACGCAGTATTTT
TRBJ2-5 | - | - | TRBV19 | CASSITTQETQYF | TGTGCCAGTAGTATAACCACCCAAGAGACCCAGTACTTC
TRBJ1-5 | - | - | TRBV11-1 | CASSRSGNQPQHF | TGTGCCAGCAGCCGAAGCGGGAATCAGCCCCAGCATTTT
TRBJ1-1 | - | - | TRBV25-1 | CASSDRTSVAFF | TGTGCCAGCAGTGATCGAACCAGCGTTGCTTTCTTT
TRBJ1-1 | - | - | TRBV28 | CASSNSGLDGTEAFF | TGTGCCAGCAGTAATTCAGGGTTGGACGGCACTGAAGCTTTCTTT
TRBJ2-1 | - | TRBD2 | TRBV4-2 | CASSPTDGEGQFF | TGTGCCAGCAGCCCCACAGACGGGGAGGGCCAGTTCTTC
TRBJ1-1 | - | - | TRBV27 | CASRIRGGEAFF | TGTGCCAGCAGGATCAGGGGTGGGGAAGCTTTCTTT
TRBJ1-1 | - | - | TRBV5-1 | CASSLWSSWDTEAFF | TGCGCCAGCAGCTTGTGGTCTTCATGGGACACTGAAGCTTTCTTT
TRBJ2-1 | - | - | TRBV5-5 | CASSLSSSYNEQFF | TGTGCCAGCAGCTTGAGCAGCTCCTACAATGAGCAGTTCTTC
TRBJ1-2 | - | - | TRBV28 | CASSQRRTGYTF | TGTGCCAGCAGCCAAAGGAGGACTGGCTACACCTTC
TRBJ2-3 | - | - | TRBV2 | CASSEGVNGGHTDTQYF | TGTGCCAGCAGTGAAGGGGTGAACGGGGGCCACACAGATACGCAGTATTTT
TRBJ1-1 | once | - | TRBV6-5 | CASSAQVNTEAFF | TGTGCCAGCAGTGCCCAGGTGAACACTGAAGCTTTCTTT
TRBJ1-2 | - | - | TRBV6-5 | CASRKGVDGYTF | TGTGCCAGCAGGAAGGGGGTCGATGGCTACACCTTC
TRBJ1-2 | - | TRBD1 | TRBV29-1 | CSVILDREDLPVGYTF | TGCAGCGTGATATTGGACAGGGAGGATCTTCCGGTTGGCTACACCTTC
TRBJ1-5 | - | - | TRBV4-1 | CASSQEGAGNQPQHF | TGCGCCAGCAGCCAAGAGGGTGCCGGGAATCAGCCCCAGCATTTT
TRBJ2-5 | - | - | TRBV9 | CASSPPYQETQYF | TGTGCCAGCAGCCCCCCGTACCAAGAGACCCAGTACTTC
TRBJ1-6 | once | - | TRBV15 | CATSRDPVGASPLHF | TGTGCCACCAGCAGAGATCCGGTCGGGGCTTCACCCCTCCACTTT
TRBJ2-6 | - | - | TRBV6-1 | CASSEGDGANVLTF | TGTGCCAGCAGTGAAGGGGACGGGGCCAACGTCCTGACTTTC
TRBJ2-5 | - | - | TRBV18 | CASSQRVTEETQYF | TGTGCCAGCTCACAGAGGGTCACGGAAGAGACCCAGTACTTC
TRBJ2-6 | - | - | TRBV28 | CASSLSPGANVLTF | TGTGCCAGCAGTTTAAGCCCGGGGGCCAACGTCCTGACTTTC
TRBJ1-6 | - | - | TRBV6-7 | CASSYRPGDGVSNLHF | TGTGCCAGCAGTTACCGTCCCGGGGATGGAGTCAGTAACCTCCACTTT
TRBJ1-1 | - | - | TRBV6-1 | CASNHRGSMNTEAFF | TGTGCCAGCAACCACCGGGGGTCAATGAACACTGAAGCTTTCTTT
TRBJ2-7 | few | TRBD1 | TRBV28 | CASRKTGAPYEQYF | TGTGCCAGCAGAAAGACAGGGGCCCCATACGAGCAGTACTTC
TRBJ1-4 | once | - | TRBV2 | CASRSRSNEKLFF | TGTGCCAGCAGGTCCCGCTCCAATGAAAAACTGTTTTTT
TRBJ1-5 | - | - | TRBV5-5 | CASSFVGQPQHF | TGTGCCAGCAGCTTTGTGGGGCAGCCCCAGCATTTT
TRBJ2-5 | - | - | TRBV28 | CASSLGGKRETQYF | TGTGCCAGCAGTTTGGGGGGCAAGAGAGAGACCCAGTACTTC
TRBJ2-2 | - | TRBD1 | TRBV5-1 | CASSLEGASGELFF | TGCGCCAGCAGCTTGGAGGGGGCTAGCGGGGAGCTGTTTTTT
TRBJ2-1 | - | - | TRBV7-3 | CASSLTEWGAQFF | TGTGCCAGCAGCTTAACGGAGTGGGGAGCGCAGTTCTTC
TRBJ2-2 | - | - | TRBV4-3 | CASSQGETGELFF | TGCGCCAGCAGCCAGGGGGAGACCGGGGAGCTGTTTTTT
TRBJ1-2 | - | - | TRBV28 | CASQTTAGLGYTF | TGTGCCAGCCAAACTACAGCGGGCTTGGGCTACACCTTC
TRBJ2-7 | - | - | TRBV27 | CASSFGGNEQYF | TGTGCCAGCAGTTTTGGGGGGAACGAGCAGTACTTC
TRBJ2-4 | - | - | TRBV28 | CASSLSQGGSLENIQYF | TGTGCCAGCAGTTTATCTCAGGGGGGATCTCTTGAAAACATTCAGTACTTC
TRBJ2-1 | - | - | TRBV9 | CASSLEGLDEQFF | TGTGCCAGCAGCCTCGAGGGGCTGGATGAGCAGTTCTTC
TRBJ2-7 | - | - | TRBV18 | CASSPGHPYEQYF | TGTGCCAGCTCACCGGGACACCCATACGAGCAGTACTTC
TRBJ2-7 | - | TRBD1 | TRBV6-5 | CASSLGTGAYEQYF | TGTGCCAGCAGTTTGGGGACAGGGGCCTACGAGCAGTACTTC
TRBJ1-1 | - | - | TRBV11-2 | CASSPPGAREAFF | TGTGCCAGCAGCCCTCCAGGGGCCAGGGAAGCTTTCTTT
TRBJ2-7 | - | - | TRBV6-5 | CASRPRVSYEQYF | TGTGCCAGTAGGCCCAGGGTTTCCTACGAGCAGTACTTC
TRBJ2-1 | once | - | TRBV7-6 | CASSFLTGREINEQLF | TGTGCCAGCAGCTTCCTAACAGGGAGAGAAATCAATGAGCAGCTCTTC
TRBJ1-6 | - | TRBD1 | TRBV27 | CASSLKPDREFPSSYNSPLHF | TGTGCCAGCAGTCTAAAGCCGGACAGGGAATTCCCGAGCTCCTATAATTCACCCCTCCACTTT
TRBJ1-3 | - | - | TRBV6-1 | CASRTSSGNTIYF | TGTGCCAGCAGAACAAGCTCTGGAAACACCATATATTTT
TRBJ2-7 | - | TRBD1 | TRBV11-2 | CASSSTGPIPYEQYF | TGTGCCAGCAGCTCGACAGGGCCCATCCCCTACGAGCAGTACTTC
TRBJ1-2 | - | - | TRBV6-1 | CASSEMGTGYTF | TGTGCCAGCAGTGAAATGGGGACGGGCTACACCTTC
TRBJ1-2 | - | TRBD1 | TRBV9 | CASSVEGRFSHGQGTGYTF | TGTGCCAGCAGCGTAGAAGGGAGGTTTTCACACGGACAGGGGACGGGCTACACCTTC
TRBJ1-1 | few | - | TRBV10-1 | CASSEGVNTEAFF | TGCGCCAGCAGTGAGGGTGTGAACACTGAAGCTTTCTTT
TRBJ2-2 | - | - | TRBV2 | CASSENPTYGELFF | TGTGCCAGCAGTGAAAACCCAACCTACGGGGAGCTGTTTTTT
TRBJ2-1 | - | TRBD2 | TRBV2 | CATASGGKNEQFF | TGTGCCACCGCTAGCGGGGGGAAGAATGAGCAGTTCTTC
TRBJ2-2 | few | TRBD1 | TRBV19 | CASSIRRQGAANTGELFF | TGTGCCAGTAGTATAAGACGACAGGGGGCGGCGAACACCGGGGAGCTGTTTTTT
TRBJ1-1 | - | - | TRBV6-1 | CASSEGTGGWMNTEAFF | TGTGCCAGCAGTGAAGGCACAGGAGGTTGGATGAACACTGAAGCTTTCTTT
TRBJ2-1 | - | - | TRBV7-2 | CASSKTRSNEQFF | TGTGCCAGCAGCAAGACTAGGTCCAATGAGCAGTTCTTC
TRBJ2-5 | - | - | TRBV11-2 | CASSLDRIREETQYF | TGTGCCAGCAGCTTAGATCGGATCAGGGAAGAGACCCAGTACTTC
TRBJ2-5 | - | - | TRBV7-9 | CASSSGTREETQYF | TGTGCCAGCAGCTCCGGGACACGGGAAGAGACCCAGTACTTC
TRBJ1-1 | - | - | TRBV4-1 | CASSRIPVGQGRTEAFF | TGCGCCAGCAGCCGTATACCAGTGGGGCAGGGAAGAACTGAAGCTTTCTTT